Below, 18 T cell receptor beta chains from the same sample are listed, as sequenced in a study of early T cells in non-severe SARS-CoV-2 infection. One entry per CDR3 protein results from TCRdb running MiXCR on the 5' RACE reads. Of around 59,000 distinct CDR3 sequences listed, about 8.9% are singletons. Sequencing was performed on whole blood. The receptors originated from an adult who was a healthcare worker with PCR-confirmed SARS-CoV-2 infection or an uninfected control (not recorded which).

This clonotype was picked up a small number of times. The rearrangement links TRBV10-2 to TRBJ2-5; TRBD1 agrees at 7 bases. Trimming took 6 bases from V and 7 from J; bases not matched to a gene: 8. Germline-derived CDR1 and CDR2 are WSHSY and SAAADI. The CDR3 loop spans 13 amino acids. Here the CDR3 reads CASSGQATGTQYF. For the CDR3, the DNA is TGCGCCAGCAGCGGACAGGCCACGGGGACCCAGTACTTC.

J is TRBJ2-1 and V is TRBV18, with 9 bases that match TRBD2. CDR1 is KGHSH and CDR2 is LQKENI in the germline V gene. The CDR3 covers 17 residues. Trimming cost V 3 bases and J 0 bases; bases outside gene matches: 6. The CDR3 DNA reads as TGTGCCAGCTCACCGACTAGCGGAATGAGCTCCTACAATGAGCAGTTCTTC. Amino acid sequence: CASSPTSGMSSYNEQFF.

The J gene is TRBJ1-2, the V gene TRBV28; tentatively, D is TRBD1 (6 bases). V gave up 7 bases and J gave up 4 bases, with 16 bases separating them. The germline V gene has CDR1 MDHEN and CDR2 SYDVKM. The CDR3 length is 14 residues. In DNA form, the CDR3 reads TGTGCCAGCACCAAAGGGGGGGTCAGCTATGGCTACACCTTC. Amino acids: CASTKGGVSYGYTF.

This chain joins TRBV27 and TRBJ1-1; perhaps TRBD1 as D (6 bases). CDR3 length: 17 residues. Trimming left V 1 base short and J 0 bases short, with 15 bases between. The V gene's germline CDR1 is MNHEY and CDR2 SMNVEV (reference sequence). The CDR3 here is CASSLYGGPIMNTEAFF. CDR3 bases: TGTGCCAGCAGTTTATATGGGGGCCCGATCATGAACACTGAAGCTTTCTTT.

The table lists this clonotype with many counts. The V and J genes are TRBV4-3 and TRBJ2-1; the D gene is possibly TRBD2 (6 bases). CDR3 length: 15 residues. Trimming shortened V by 1 base and J by 5 bases, and 12 bases separated the two germline ends. The germline CDR1 and CDR2 sequences are LGHNA and YSLEER. The CDR3 here is CASSQVGGNDNEQFF. The CDR3 region has the DNA TGCGCCAGCAGCCAAGTAGGAGGGAACGACAATGAGCAGTTCTTC.

The chain joins TRBV6-1 to TRBJ1-1, with D perhaps matching TRBD1 (5 bases). Per germline, CDR1 MNHNS and CDR2 SASEGT. V was clipped by 5 bases and J by 5 bases, with 9 bases between them. This CDR3 is built from 12 residues. As DNA, the CDR3 is TGTGCCAGCAGTTTCAGGGATACTGAAGCTTTCTTT. Its protein is CASSFRDTEAFF.

This clonotype came up many times. The J gene is TRBJ1-6, the V gene TRBV11-2, with a possible D match to TRBD1 (5 bases). CDR1 SGHAT and CDR2 FQNNGV come from the germline V gene. With 8 bases removed from V and 9 bases from J, the gap between germline ends came to 14 bases. The CDR3 loop spans 13 amino acids. The CDR3 loop is CASSSRGGSPLHF. In DNA, the CDR3 is TGTGCCAGCTCAAGTAGGGGCGGTTCACCCCTCCACTTT. Full variable domain (missing parts from reference TRBV11-2 and TRBJ1-6): EAGVAQSPRYKIIEKRQSVAFWCNPISGHATLYWYQQILGQGPKLLIQFQNNGVVDDSQLPKDRFSAERLKGVDSTLKIQPAKLEDSAVYLCASSSRGGSPLHFGNGTRLTVT.

This clonotype was detected ten times or more. The J gene is TRBJ2-7, the V gene TRBV11-2; 8 bases agree with TRBD2. The CDR3 extends over 16 amino acids. The J segment lost 3 bases and the V segment lost 6 bases, leaving 13 bases of the junction unmatched. Looked up from germline, CDR1 is SGHAT and CDR2 is FQNNGV. The DNA of the CDR3 is TGTGCCAGCAGTTCTATACGTAGCGGGATACTCTACGAGCAGTACTTC. Encoded protein: CASSSIRSGILYEQYF.

This sequence joins TRBV6-2 or TRBV6-3 and TRBJ1-2; the D is unclear. CDR1 MNHEY and CDR2 SVGEGT come from the germline V gene. The germline V and J ends were trimmed by 6 bases and 4 bases, with 15 bases remaining between them. CDR3 length equals 14 residues. The CDR3 DNA follows: TGTGCCAGCAGGATGAGCAGTTCCCGCTATGGCTACACCTTC. Translating it yields CASRMSSSRYGYTF.

This clonotype has at least ten counts. CDR3: CSVEDSRGPAETQYF. CDR3 nucleotides: TGCAGCGTTGAAGATTCCAGGGGGCCCGCGGAGACCCAGTACTTC. The chain couples TRBV29-1 to TRBJ2-5, with 8 bases lining up with TRBD1. Germline loops: CDR1 SQVTM, CDR2 ANQGSEA. V lost 0 bases and J lost 5; bases outside the gene matches: 8. This CDR3 spans 15 amino acids.

This chain joins TRBV30 and TRBJ1-2; TRBD1 agrees at 11 bases. The CDR3 consists of 12 residues. Germline V CDR1 and CDR2: GTSNPN, SVGIG (reference sequence). The V and J ends lost 0 bases and 13 bases, in that order; junction bases with no gene match: 4. CDR3 residues: CAWSVQGTGGTF. As DNA, the CDR3 is TGTGCCTGGAGTGTACAGGGGACAGGGGGCACCTTC.

With respect to this clonotype: A single base separates this from a much larger clone, so it may be a read error. The CDR3 region has the DNA TGCAGTGCCAGAAGCCATACAGTGAACACTGAAGCTTTCTTT. It yields the protein CSARSHTVNTEAFF. The chain employs TRBV20-1 and TRBJ1-1; D not certain. V lost 6 bases, J lost 0 bases, and 14 bases lay in between. The CDR3 consists of 14 residues. Per germline, CDR1 DFQATT and CDR2 SNEGSKA (reference sequence).

V usage is TRBV20-1 and J usage is TRBJ2-1; the match to TRBD2 covers 10 bases. The V gene's germline CDR1 is DFQATT and CDR2 SNEGSKA (reference sequence). This CDR3 region has 18 residues. V shed 5 bases, J shed 0 bases, and the junction held 13 bases outside the gene matches. For the CDR3, the DNA is TGCAGTGCTCGAGGGGGACTAGCGTCACCGGGCTCCTACAATGAGCAGTTCTTC. Translation: CSARGGLASPGSYNEQFF.

The chain couples TRBV3-1 to TRBJ2-4; TRBD1 aligns across 7 bases. Germline lookup yields CDR1 LGHDT and CDR2 YNNKEL (reference sequence). V gave up 1 base and J gave up 1 base; unmatched junction bases: 4. The CDR3 totals 16 residues. Written as DNA, the CDR3 is TGTGCCAGCAGCCAAGGCTTGACAGGGGCCAAAAACATTCAGTACTTC. It translates to CASSQGLTGAKNIQYF.

This clonotype was seen at least ten times. CDR3 sequence: CASSWTGGYYEAFF. CDR3 nucleotides: TGCGCCAGCAGCTGGACAGGGGGATACTATGAAGCTTTCTTT. The V call is TRBV5-1, the J call TRBJ1-1, with TRBD1 matching over 10 bases. V was clipped by 3 bases and J by 7 bases; unmatched bases: 6. CDR1 is SGHRS and CDR2 is YFSETQ in the germline V gene. The CDR3 is 14 amino acids. Combining the CDR3 with reference TRBV5-1 and TRBJ1-1 gives the whole variable domain KAGVTQTPRYLIKTRGQQVTLSCSPISGHRSVSWYQQTPGQGLQFLFEYFSETQRNKGNFPGRFSGRQFSNSRSEMNVSTLELGDSALYLCASSWTGGYYEAFFGQGTRLTVV.

This clonotype turned up a few times. The chain uses TRBV28 and TRBJ2-3; D not certain. The CDR3 is made up of 15 amino acids. V lost 5 bases and J lost 4, with 16 bases in between. Germline V gives CDR1 MDHEN, CDR2 SYDVKM. The CDR3, as DNA: TGTGCCAGCAGTGCGTCCGGGCTAAAGGCAGATACGCAGTATTTT. Its protein is CASSASGLKADTQYF.

At least ten counts were recorded for this clonotype. The CDR3 nucleotides read TGTGCCAGCAGTCTCTCGGCGGGAGGGCCCCATTCCGAGCAGTACTTC. It encodes CASSLSAGGPHSEQYF. V usage is TRBV12-3 or TRBV12-4 and J usage is TRBJ2-7; 9 nucleotides line up with TRBD2. The CDR3 totals 16 residues. Trimming removed 5 bases from V and 6 bases from J; junction bases left unmatched: 14.

This clonotype was seen repeatedly, ten times or more. The chain is built from TRBV7-8 and TRBJ2-1, with a weak D call TRBD1 (5 bases). This CDR3 is 14 amino acids long. Germline loops: CDR1 SGHVS, CDR2 FQNEAQ. Trimming shortened V by 6 bases and J by 6 bases, and 15 bases separated the two germline ends. The CDR3 is CASSYQGLGNEQFF. DNA of the CDR3: TGTGCCAGCAGTTACCAGGGCCTCGGCAATGAGCAGTTCTTC.